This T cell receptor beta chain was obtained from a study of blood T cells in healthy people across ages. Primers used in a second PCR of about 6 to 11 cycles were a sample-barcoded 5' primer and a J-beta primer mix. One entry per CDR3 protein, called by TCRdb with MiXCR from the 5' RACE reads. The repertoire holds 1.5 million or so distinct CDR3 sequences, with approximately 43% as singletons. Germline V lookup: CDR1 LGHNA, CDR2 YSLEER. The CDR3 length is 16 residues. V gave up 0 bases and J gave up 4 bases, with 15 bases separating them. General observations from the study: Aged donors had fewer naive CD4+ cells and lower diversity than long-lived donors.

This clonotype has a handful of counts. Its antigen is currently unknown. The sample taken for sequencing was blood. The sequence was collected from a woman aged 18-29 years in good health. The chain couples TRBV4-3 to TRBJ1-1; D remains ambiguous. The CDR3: CASSQERVGLGTEAFF. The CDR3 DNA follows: TGCGCCAGCAGCCAAGAGAGGGTCGGCCTGGGCACTGAAGCTTTCTTT.